A single sample is the source of the 7 T cell receptor beta chains below, sequenced in a study of vaccination effects on CD4 cells after COVID-19. The repertoire was sequenced with immunoSEQ multiplex PCR; TCRdb's copy has only in-frame clones and lacks some. The sample has about 33,000 clones, about four fifths seen once. Their antigen targets remain unknown. After expansion with viral peptide pools in the ViraFEST assay, antigen-specific CD4+ T cells were sequenced. A 10-day culture period preceded the isolation of CD4+ T cells. As their vaccination, participants received two doses of either BNT162b2 or mRNA-1273. The source material was CD4+ T cells from PBMCs cultured with HCoV-NL63 spike peptides, sampled after COVID-19 vaccination. These receptors were taken from a human donor who received a COVID-19 vaccine. Some clones in this sample may be carry-over from other donors' samples.

The chain has TRBV4-1 and TRBJ1-6; D is unclear. V was shortened by 5 bases and J by 8 bases, with 10 bases between the two germline ends. CDR1 and CDR2 (germline): MGHRA, YSYEKL. The CDR3 extends over 13 amino acids. In nucleotides, the CDR3 is TGCGCCAGCAGCAGTGAGAGCGATTCACCCCTCCACTTT. Translation gives CASSSESDSPLHF.

This clone was observed a handful of times. This chain uses TRBV7-9 with TRBJ1-6; a weak D match, TRBD1 (5 bases). This CDR3 has 17 amino acids. V shed 5 bases and J shed 7 bases, with 21 bases lying between them. Germline values: CDR1 SEHNR, CDR2 FQNEAQ (reference sequence). The CDR3 DNA reads as TGTGCCAGCAGCAAACCGGGCCGCTCGGGGGTCAATTCACCCCTCCACTTT. This encodes CASSKPGRSGVNSPLHF.

The chain uses TRBV24-1 and TRBJ2-7; D gene ambiguous. Germline CDR1 KGHDR, CDR2 SFDVKD. The CDR3 extends over 11 amino acids. Trimming removed 8 bases from V and 5 bases from J, with 9 bases in between. The CDR3 spells CATIPSDEQYV. The CDR3 DNA is TGTGCCACCATCCCGTCGGACGAGCAGTACGTC.

The chain couples TRBV2 to TRBJ1-6; no reliable D call. This CDR3 has 14 residues. Germline V lookup: CDR1 SNHLY, CDR2 FYNNEI. V lost 8 bases and J 3 bases, leaving 11 bases between the germline ends. For the CDR3, the DNA is TGTGCCAGCTTGACCTGGGGCTATAATTCACCCCTCCACTTT. Translation gives CASLTWGYNSPLHF.

The chain employs TRBV6-5 and TRBJ1-5; 9 bases line up with TRBD1. V lost 8 bases, J lost 7 bases, and 9 bases stayed unmatched. The V gene's germline CDR1 is MNHEY and CDR2 SVGAGI. CDR3 length equals 14 residues. The chain's CDR3 is CASGQQGAGQPQHF. CDR3 DNA sequence: TGTGCCAGCGGACAACAGGGGGCAGGGCAGCCCCAGCATTTT.

This rearrangement joins TRBV6-5 to TRBJ2-7, with 10 bases fitting TRBD1. CDR3 length: 15 amino acids. Germline values: CDR1 MNHEY, CDR2 SVGAGI. Trimming removed 6 bases from V and 6 bases from J; junction bases left unmatched: 11. CDR3 region: CASRFLERTGGEQYV. As DNA, the CDR3 is TGTGCCAGCAGATTTTTAGAAAGGACAGGGGGCGAGCAGTACGTC.

This clone was seen a single time. The V call is TRBV2, the J call TRBJ1-5; TRBD1 matches at 7 bases. The CDR3 is 14 residues long. The germline V gene has CDR1 SNHLY and CDR2 FYNNEI. V was pared by 5 bases and J by 15 bases, with 16 bases of the junction left unmatched. The DNA for the CDR3 is TGTGCCAGCAGTTCGAGGCGGGACAGCCCCTCTTCGCATTTT. Its protein product is CASSSRRDSPSSHF.